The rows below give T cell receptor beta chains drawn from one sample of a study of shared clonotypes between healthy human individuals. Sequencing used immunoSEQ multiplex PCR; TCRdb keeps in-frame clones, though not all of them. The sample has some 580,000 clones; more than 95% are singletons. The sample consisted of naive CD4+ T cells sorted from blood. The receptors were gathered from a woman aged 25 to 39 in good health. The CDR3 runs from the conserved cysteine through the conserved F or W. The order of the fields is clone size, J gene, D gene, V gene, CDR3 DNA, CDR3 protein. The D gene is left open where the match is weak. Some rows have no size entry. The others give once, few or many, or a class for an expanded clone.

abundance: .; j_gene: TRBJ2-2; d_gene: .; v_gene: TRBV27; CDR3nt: TGTGCCAGCAGTTTATTACTGAAAGCGAACACCGGGGAGCTGTTTTTT; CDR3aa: CASSLLLKANTGELFF
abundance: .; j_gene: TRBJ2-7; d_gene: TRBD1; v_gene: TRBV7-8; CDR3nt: TGTGCCAGCAGTATGACCGGGACAGGGGCTTCCTACGAGCAGTACTTC; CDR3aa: CASSMTGTGASYEQYF
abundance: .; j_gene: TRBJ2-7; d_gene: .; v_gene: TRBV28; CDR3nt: TGTGCCAGCAGTTTGCCCGGGAGAACGGAGGAGCAGTACTTC; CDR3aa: CASSLPGRTEEQYF
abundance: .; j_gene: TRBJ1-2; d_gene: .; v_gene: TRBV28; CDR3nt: TGTGCCAGCTCCCAGGGTCCCTATGGCTACACCTTC; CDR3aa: CASSQGPYGYTF
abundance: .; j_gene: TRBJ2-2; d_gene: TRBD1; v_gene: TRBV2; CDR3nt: TGTGCCACCAGACAGGGAGACACCGGGGAGCTGTTTTTT; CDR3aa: CATRQGDTGELFF
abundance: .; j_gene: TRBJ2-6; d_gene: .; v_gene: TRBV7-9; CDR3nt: TGTGCCAGCAGCTTAGGAGGGGTGGCTGGGGCCAACGTCCTGACTTTC; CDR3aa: CASSLGGVAGANVLTF
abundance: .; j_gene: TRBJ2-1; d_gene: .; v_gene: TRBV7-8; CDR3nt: TGTGCCAGCAGTCCGGGCCCAAGCTCCTACAATGAGCAGTTCTTC; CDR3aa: CASSPGPSSYNEQFF
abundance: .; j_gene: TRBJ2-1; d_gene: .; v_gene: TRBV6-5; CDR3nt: TGTGCCAGCAGTTACTCTAGCGGACACCACAATGAGCAGTTCTTC; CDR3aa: CASSYSSGHHNEQFF
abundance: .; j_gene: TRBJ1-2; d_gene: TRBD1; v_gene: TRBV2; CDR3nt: TGTGCCAGCAGGGTTCCGGGACAGGGGTCTGGCTACACCTTC; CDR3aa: CASRVPGQGSGYTF
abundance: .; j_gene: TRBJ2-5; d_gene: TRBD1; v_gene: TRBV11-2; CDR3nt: TGTGCCAGCAGCTTAACGGGGACAGGCCCGCCGGGAGAGACCCAGTACTTC; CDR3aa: CASSLTGTGPPGETQYF
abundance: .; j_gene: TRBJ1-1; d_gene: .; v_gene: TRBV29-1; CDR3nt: TGCAGCGTTGATCCGACCGTTGAAGCTTTCTTT; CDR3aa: CSVDPTVEAFF
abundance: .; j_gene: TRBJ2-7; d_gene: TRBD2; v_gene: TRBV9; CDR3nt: TGTGCCAGCAGCCCTAAGGGGAGGGATTCCTACGAGCAGTACTTC; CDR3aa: CASSPKGRDSYEQYF
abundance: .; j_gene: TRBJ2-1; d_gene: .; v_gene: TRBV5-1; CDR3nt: TGCGCCAGCAGCTCGGATCTGGGTAGCTCCTACAATGAGCAGTTCTTC; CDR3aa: CASSSDLGSSYNEQFF
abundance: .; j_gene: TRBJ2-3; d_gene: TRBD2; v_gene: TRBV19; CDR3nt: TGTGCCAGTAGTATGGTACTAGCGGGAGAAGATACGCAGTATTTT; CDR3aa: CASSMVLAGEDTQYF
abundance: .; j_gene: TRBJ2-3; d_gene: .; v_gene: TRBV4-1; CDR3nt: TGCGCCAGCAGCCAAGATTTACAGGGACCCACAGATACGCAGTATTTT; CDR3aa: CASSQDLQGPTDTQYF
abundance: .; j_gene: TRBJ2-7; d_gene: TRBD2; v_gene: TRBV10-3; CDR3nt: TGTGCCATCAGCGGACTAGCGGACTCCTACGAGCAGTACTTC; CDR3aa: CAISGLADSYEQYF
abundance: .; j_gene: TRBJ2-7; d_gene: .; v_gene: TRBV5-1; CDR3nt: TGCGCCAGCAGCGACCCCAGGGCCCCCTACGAGCAGTACTTC; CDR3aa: CASSDPRAPYEQYF
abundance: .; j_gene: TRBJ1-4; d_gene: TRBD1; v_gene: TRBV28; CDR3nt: TGTGCCAGCAGTTTCCCCGGGACAGGGCAATCAACTAATGAAAAACTGTTTTTT; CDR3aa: CASSFPGTGQSTNEKLFF
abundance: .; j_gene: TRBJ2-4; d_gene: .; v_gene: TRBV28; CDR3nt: TGTGCCAGCAGTTCTCCAGGGCTCAAAAACATTCAGTACTTC; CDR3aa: CASSSPGLKNIQYF
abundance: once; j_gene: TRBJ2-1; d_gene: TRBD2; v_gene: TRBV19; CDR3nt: TGTGCCAGTAGTATAGCGGGAGGGACATCCTCCTACAATGAGCAGTTCTTC; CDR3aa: CASSIAGGTSSYNEQFF
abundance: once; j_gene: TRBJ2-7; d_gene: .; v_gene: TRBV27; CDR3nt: TGTGCCAGCAGTTCAGAGGTCCGGAGGCCTTACGAGCAGTACTTC; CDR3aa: CASSSEVRRPYEQYF
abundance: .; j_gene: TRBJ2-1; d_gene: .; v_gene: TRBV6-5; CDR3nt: TGTGCCAGCAGCGACCGGGACGGCCGTTACAATGAGCAGTTCTTC; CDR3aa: CASSDRDGRYNEQFF